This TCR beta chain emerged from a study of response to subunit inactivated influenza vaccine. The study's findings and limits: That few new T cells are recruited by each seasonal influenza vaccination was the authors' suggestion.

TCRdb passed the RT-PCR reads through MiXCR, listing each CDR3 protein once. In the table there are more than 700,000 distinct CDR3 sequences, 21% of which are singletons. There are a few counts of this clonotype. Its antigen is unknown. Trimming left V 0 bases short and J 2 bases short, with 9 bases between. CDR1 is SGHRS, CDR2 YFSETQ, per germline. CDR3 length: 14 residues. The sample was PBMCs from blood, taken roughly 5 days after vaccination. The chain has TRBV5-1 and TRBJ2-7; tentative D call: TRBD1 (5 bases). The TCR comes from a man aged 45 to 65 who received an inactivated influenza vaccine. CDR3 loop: CASSLAGFAYEQYF. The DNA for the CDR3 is TGCGCCAGCAGCTTGGCAGGGTTTGCCTACGAGCAGTACTTC. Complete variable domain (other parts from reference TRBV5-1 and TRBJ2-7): KAGVTQTPRYLIKTRGQQVTLSCSPISGHRSVSWYQQTPGQGLQFLFEYFSETQRNKGNFPGRFSGRQFSNSRSEMNVSTLELGDSALYLCASSLAGFAYEQYFGPGTRLTVT.